The 21 T cell receptor beta chains below all came from one sample that was sequenced in a study of OX40 agonist ivuxolimab in advanced cancers. Produced via immunoSEQ multiplex PCR; TCRdb's table is partial and in-frame only. The data hold 82,000 or so clones, with about 85% observed a single time. Sequencing used CD4+ or CD8+ T cells sorted from blood, obtained in a trial of the OX40 agonist ivuxolimab. These receptors all stem from an adult with an advanced solid tumor such as melanoma, head and neck, liver or kidney cancer.

This chain links TRBV29-1 with TRBJ2-7; D perhaps matches TRBD1 (5 bases). CDR3 size: 13 residues. The germline CDR1 and CDR2 sequences are SQVTM and ANQGSEA. Trimming shortened V by 4 bases and J by 7 bases, and 17 bases separated the two germline ends. CDR3 loop: CSVGEWGPGEQYF. In nucleotides, the CDR3 is TGCAGCGTTGGGGAATGGGGTCCAGGGGAGCAGTACTTC.

This chain uses TRBV30 with TRBJ1-3; D call uncertain. CDR1 is GTSNPN and CDR2 is SVGIG in the germline V gene (reference sequence). This CDR3 region has 19 residues. The V end lost 5 bases, the J end lost 0 bases, and 26 bases lay between the germline ends. CDR3 bases: TGTGCCTGGGTTCGAGCTGCCTTGGGTTTTGTCGGCTCTGGAAACACCATATATTTT. Its protein is CAWVRAALGFVGSGNTIYF.

The rearrangement links TRBV5-5 to TRBJ2-2; 8 positions agree with TRBD1. Per germline, CDR1 SGHKS and CDR2 YYEKEE (reference sequence). The CDR3 extends over 15 amino acids. Unmatched junction bases numbered 5, after V lost 1 base and J lost 6 bases. Here the CDR3 reads CASSLQGAGAGELFF. The CDR3 DNA reads TGTGCCAGCAGCTTGCAGGGGGCTGGGGCCGGGGAGCTGTTTTTT.

The V call is TRBV9, the J call TRBJ2-7; possibly TRBD1 or TRBD2 for D (6 bases each). Trimming removed 3 bases at V and 5 bases at J, with 18 bases between. The germline V gene encodes CDR1 SGDLS and CDR2 YYNGEE. The CDR3 length is 15 residues. The DNA of the CDR3 is TGTGCCAGCAGCGAGGGGGGACTGTCCTCTAACGAGCAGTACTTC. Protein product: CASSEGGLSSNEQYF.

This clone was seen a few times. The genes are TRBV28 and TRBJ2-7, with no clear D. Trimming took 3 bases from V and 0 from J, leaving 9 bases between them. CDR1 and CDR2 (germline): MDHEN, SYDVKM. The CDR3 is 14 residues long. The CDR3 loop reads CASSLSLSSYEQYF. The CDR3 bases are TGTGCCAGCAGTTTGTCGCTTAGCTCCTACGAGCAGTACTTC.

CDR3 coding DNA: TGTGCCTGGAGTCCGACAGCCACCGGGGAGCTGTTTTTT. This gives the protein CAWSPTATGELFF. The J gene is TRBJ2-2, the V gene TRBV30; D perhaps matches TRBD1 (5 bases). Trimming left V 2 bases short and J 4 bases short, with 8 bases between. The CDR3 runs to 13 residues. Per germline, CDR1 GTSNPN and CDR2 SVGIG (reference sequence).

The chain links TRBV7-9 to TRBJ1-2; unclear D gene. This CDR3 has 12 residues. V gave up 3 bases and J gave up 5 bases, with 7 bases separating them. CDR1 is SEHNR and CDR2 is FQNEAQ in the germline V gene (reference sequence). CDR3 bases: TGTGCCAGCAGCTTTAACAATTATGGCTACACCTTC. This codes for CASSFNNYGYTF.

The V gene is TRBV11-3, the J gene TRBJ2-3; D might be TRBD2 (5 bases). The germline V gene encodes CDR1 SGHNT and CDR2 YENEEA. Trimming removed 0 bases from V and 1 base from J, with 8 bases in between. The CDR3 contains 15 residues. DNA for the CDR3: TGTGCCAGCAGCTTAGATAGCGCGGGCACAGATACGCAGTATTTT. Amino acid sequence: CASSLDSAGTDTQYF.

The V call is TRBV5-6, the J call TRBJ2-1; 9 bases match TRBD1. Losses at the gene ends were 3 bases for V and 0 bases for J; bases not matched to a gene: 4. The CDR3 is 16 residues long. Germline V gene sequence: CDR1 SGHDT, CDR2 YYEEEE. CDR3 in amino acids: CASSSGTGSSYNEQFF. CDR3 DNA: TGTGCCAGCAGCTCCGGGACAGGGAGCTCCTACAATGAGCAGTTCTTC.

J is TRBJ2-7 and V is TRBV6-5; the D gene is possibly TRBD2 (5 bases). The V end was cut by 10 bases, the J end by 3 bases, with 10 bases between. CDR3 size: 11 residues. Germline V gene data show CDR1 as MNHEY and CDR2 as SVGAGI. The CDR3 reads CAKARDYEQYF. CDR3 sequence (DNA): TGTGCCAAGGCCCGGGACTACGAGCAGTACTTC.

V is TRBV18 and J is TRBJ1-1; D unclear. The CDR3 has 16 residues. V was clipped by 3 bases and J by 1 base, with 15 bases between them. Germline-derived CDR1 and CDR2 are KGHSH and LQKENI. The CDR3, as DNA: TGTGCCAGCTCACCGAGAAGTGATAGGTGGAACACTGAAGCTTTCTTT. Translation gives CASSPRSDRWNTEAFF.

V gene TRBV2 combines with J gene TRBJ1-2, with a possible D match to TRBD1 (5 bases). Germline values: CDR1 SNHLY, CDR2 FYNNEI. V lost 3 bases and J 8 bases, leaving 19 bases between the germline ends. The CDR3 has 15 amino acids. CDR3 sequence: CASSDGGAQVGGYTF. CDR3 sequence (DNA): TGTGCCAGCAGTGACGGCGGGGCCCAGGTGGGGGGCTACACCTTC.

The chain has TRBV30 and TRBJ1-2; D remains ambiguous. Germline V gene sequence: CDR1 GTSNPN, CDR2 SVGIG (reference sequence). Trimming pared 4 bases from V and 8 bases from J, leaving 11 bases between. The CDR3 is made up of 11 amino acids. CDR3 coding DNA: TGTGCCTGGACCCGGATGGGGGGCTACACCTTC. It codes for CAWTRMGGYTF.

The V call is TRBV27, the J call TRBJ2-3; 10 bases are a match to TRBD1. Germline CDR1 reads MNHEY; CDR2 reads SMNVEV (reference sequence). The CDR3 consists of 16 residues. Losses at the gene ends were 5 bases for V and 2 bases for J; bases not matched to a gene: 7. CDR3 coding DNA: TGTGCCAGCAGTGAAACCGGGACAGGGGACACAGATACGCAGTATTTT. Its protein product is CASSETGTGDTDTQYF.

CDR3 sequence reads: CASSEAYEQFF. CDR3 coding DNA: TGTGCCAGCAGTGAAGCTTATGAGCAGTTCTTC. The rearrangement joins TRBV6-1 to TRBJ2-1; D is ambiguous. Germline CDR1 reads MNHNS; CDR2 reads SASEGT. V gave up 0 bases and J gave up 8 bases, with 2 bases separating them. The CDR3 has 11 amino acids.

The V and J genes are TRBV7-6 and TRBJ2-7, with 9 nucleotides matching TRBD1. Trimming cost V 5 bases and J 3 bases; bases outside gene matches: 5. CDR1 and CDR2 from the germline V gene are SGHVS and FNYEAQ. There are 14 residues in the CDR3. This CDR3 reads CASSPGQGIYEQYF. CDR3 nucleotides: TGTGCCAGCAGCCCGGGACAGGGTATCTACGAGCAGTACTTC.

The genes are TRBV6-1 and TRBJ2-3; 11 nucleotides align to TRBD1. The ends lost 2 bases at V and 3 bases at J; junction bases unmatched: 7. CDR1 is MNHNS, CDR2 SASEGT, per germline. This CDR3 region has 17 residues. CDR3 in amino acids: CASSETTGTGGTDTQYF. DNA for the CDR3: TGTGCCAGCAGTGAAACCACCGGGACAGGGGGGACAGATACGCAGTATTTT.

The CDR3, as DNA: TGTGCCAGCAGGAGACAGGAGGGTGCACGGGGGCAGTACTTC. Its protein product is CASRRQEGARGQYF. This chain links TRBV21-1 with TRBJ2-7. TRBV21-1 is a listed pseudogene. This CDR3 is built from 14 residues.

The rearrangement uses TRBV9 and TRBJ2-5; D possibly uses TRBD1 or TRBD2 (7 bases each). V was clipped by 0 bases and J by 5 bases, with 17 bases between them. The CDR3 spans 16 residues. Germline CDR1 is SGDLS and CDR2 is YYNGEE. CDR3 bases: TGTGCCAGCAGCGTAGCTCCAGGGGGGGGCCAGGAGACCCAGTACTTC. Protein sequence: CASSVAPGGGQETQYF. The variable domain in full, completed from reference TRBV9 and TRBJ2-5, reads DSGVTQTPKHLITATGQRVTLRCSPRSGDLSVYWYQQSLDQGLQFLIQYYNGEERAKGNILERFSAQQFPDLHSELNLSSLELGDSALYFCASSVAPGGGQETQYFGPGTRLLVL.

The rearrangement joins TRBV11-2 to TRBJ1-3; D may be TRBD1 (5 bases). Germline V CDR1 and CDR2: SGHAT, FQNNGV. Trimming cost V 7 bases and J 4 bases, with 20 bases left between them. This CDR3 contains 16 residues. Here the CDR3 DNA reads TGTGCCAGCACCTCTCTAAAGGGGCGGCTCGGAAACACCATATATTTT. It translates to CASTSLKGRLGNTIYF.

V usage is TRBV9 and J usage is TRBJ1-1; no reliable D call. The CDR3 loop spans 14 amino acids. CDR1 is SGDLS and CDR2 is YYNGEE in the germline V gene. V was shortened by 4 bases and J by 6 bases, with 16 bases between the two germline ends. DNA for the CDR3: TGTGCCAGCAGCCCGCTAACGGGCGGCGCTGAAGCTTTCTTT. It specifies CASSPLTGGAEAFF. Together with reference TRBV9 and TRBJ1-1, the CDR3 gives the full variable domain: DSGVTQTPKHLITATGQRVTLRCSPRSGDLSVYWYQQSLDQGLQFLIQYYNGEERAKGNILERFSAQQFPDLHSELNLSSLELGDSALYFCASSPLTGGAEAFFGQGTRLTVV.